This paragraph reports one T cell receptor (beta chain). The CDR3 is 13 residues long. Germline-derived CDR1 and CDR2 are SNHLY and FYNNEI. The V and J ends lost 8 bases and 3 bases respectively, with 13 bases between them. This record belongs to a study of shared clonotypes between healthy human individuals. Here immunoSEQ multiplex PCR was the method, and the copy in TCRdb shows in-frame clones only, minus some. This table holds fewer than 600,000 clones, around three quarters found once. The chain links TRBV2 to TRBJ1-1; no definite D call. This TCR was recovered from a woman between 40 and 50 years old in good health. Some clones in this sample may be carry-over from other donors' samples. The sequencing sample was made of PBMCs. This CDR3 is CASGGWADTEAFF. The CDR3, as DNA: TGTGCCAGCGGCGGATGGGCGGACACTGAAGCTTTCTTT.